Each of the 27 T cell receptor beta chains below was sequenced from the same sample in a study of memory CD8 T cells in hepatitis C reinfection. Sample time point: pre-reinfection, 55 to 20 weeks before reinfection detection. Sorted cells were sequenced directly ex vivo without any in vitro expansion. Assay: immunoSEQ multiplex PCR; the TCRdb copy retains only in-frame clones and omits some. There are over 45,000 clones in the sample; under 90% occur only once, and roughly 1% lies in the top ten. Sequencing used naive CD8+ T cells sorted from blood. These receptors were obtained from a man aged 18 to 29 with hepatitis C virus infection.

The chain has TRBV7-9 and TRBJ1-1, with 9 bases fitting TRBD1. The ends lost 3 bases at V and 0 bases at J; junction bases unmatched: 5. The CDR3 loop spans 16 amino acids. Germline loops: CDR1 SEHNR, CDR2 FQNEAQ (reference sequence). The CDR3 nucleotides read TGTGCCAGCAGCTTCTGGACAGGGGAAATGAACACTGAAGCTTTCTTT. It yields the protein CASSFWTGEMNTEAFF.

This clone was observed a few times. CDR3 DNA sequence: TGTGCCAGCAGTTTAGCGTTGAACACTGAAGCTTTCTTT. This sequence encodes CASSLALNTEAFF. The V and J genes are TRBV27 and TRBJ1-1; the D is unclear. CDR1 MNHEY and CDR2 SMNVEV come from the germline V gene (reference sequence). This CDR3 is 13 amino acids long. V was trimmed by 2 bases and J by 0 bases, leaving 4 bases between them.

CDR3: CASSYGLTNTEAFF. In nucleotides, the CDR3 is TGTGCCAGCAGTTATGGACTGACGAACACTGAAGCTTTCTTT. V and J are TRBV6-6 and TRBJ1-1; no definite D call. CDR3 length: 14 amino acids. Trimming stripped 3 bases from V and 1 base from J, with 9 bases between. Germline CDR1 is MNHNY and CDR2 is SVGAGI (reference sequence).

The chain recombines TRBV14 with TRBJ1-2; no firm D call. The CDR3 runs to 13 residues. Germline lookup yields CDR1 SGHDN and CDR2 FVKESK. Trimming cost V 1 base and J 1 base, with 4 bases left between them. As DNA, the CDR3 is TGTGCCAGCAGCCAAGTATATAACTATGGCTACACCTTC. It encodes CASSQVYNYGYTF.

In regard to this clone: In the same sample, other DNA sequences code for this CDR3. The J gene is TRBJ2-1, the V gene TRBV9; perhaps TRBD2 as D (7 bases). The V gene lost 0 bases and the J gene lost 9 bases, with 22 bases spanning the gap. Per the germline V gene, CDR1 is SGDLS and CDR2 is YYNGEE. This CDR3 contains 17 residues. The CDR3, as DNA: TGTGCCAGCAGCGTAGAGGCGGGGGCCCTCCCGGTGGGTGAGCAGTTCTTC. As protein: CASSVEAGALPVGEQFF.

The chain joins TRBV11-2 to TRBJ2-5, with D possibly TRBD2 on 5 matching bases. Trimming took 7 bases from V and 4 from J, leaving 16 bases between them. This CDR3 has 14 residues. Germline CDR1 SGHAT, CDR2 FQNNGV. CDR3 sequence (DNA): TGTGCCAGCAACGGGGTAGGGTTGGGAGAGACCCAGTACTTC. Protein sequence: CASNGVGLGETQYF.

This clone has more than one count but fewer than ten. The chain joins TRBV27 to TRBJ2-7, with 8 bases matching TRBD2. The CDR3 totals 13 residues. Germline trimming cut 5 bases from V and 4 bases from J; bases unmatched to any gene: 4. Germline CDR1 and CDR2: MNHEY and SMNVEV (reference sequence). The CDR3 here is CASSTSSGYEQYF. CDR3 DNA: TGTGCCAGCAGTACATCTAGCGGGTACGAGCAGTACTTC.

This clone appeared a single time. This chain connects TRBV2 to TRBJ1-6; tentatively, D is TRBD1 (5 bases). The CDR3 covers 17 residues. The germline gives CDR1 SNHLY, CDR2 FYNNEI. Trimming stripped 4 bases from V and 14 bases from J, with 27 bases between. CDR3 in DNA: TGTGCCAGCAGTGTTGAGGAAAGGGGAATCAAAAAATTCACCCTCCACTTT. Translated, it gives CASSVEERGIKKFTLHF. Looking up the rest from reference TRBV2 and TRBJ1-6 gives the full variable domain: EPEVTQTPSHQVTQMGQEVILRCVPISNHLYFYWYRQILGQKVEFLVSFYNNEISEKSEIFDDQFSVERPDGSNFTLKIRSTKLEDSAMYFCASSVEERGIKKFTLHFGNGTRLTVT.

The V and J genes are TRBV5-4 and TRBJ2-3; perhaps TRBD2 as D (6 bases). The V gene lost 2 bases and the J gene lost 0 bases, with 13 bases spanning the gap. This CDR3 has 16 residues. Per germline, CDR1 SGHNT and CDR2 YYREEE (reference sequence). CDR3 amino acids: CASSFHLGTSTDTQYF. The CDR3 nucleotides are TGTGCCAGCAGCTTCCACTTGGGGACTAGCACAGATACGCAGTATTTT.

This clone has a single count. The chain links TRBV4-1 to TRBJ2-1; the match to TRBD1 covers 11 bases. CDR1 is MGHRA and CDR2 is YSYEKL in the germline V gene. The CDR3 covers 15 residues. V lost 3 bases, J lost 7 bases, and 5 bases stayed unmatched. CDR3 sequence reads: CASSHGQGALNEQFF. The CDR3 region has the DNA TGCGCCAGCAGCCACGGACAGGGGGCTTTAAATGAGCAGTTCTTC.

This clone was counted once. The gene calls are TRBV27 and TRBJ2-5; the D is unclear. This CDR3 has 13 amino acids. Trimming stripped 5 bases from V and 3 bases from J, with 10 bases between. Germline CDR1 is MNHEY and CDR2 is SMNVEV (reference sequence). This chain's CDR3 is CASSPLAEETQYF. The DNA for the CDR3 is TGTGCCAGCAGTCCCCTGGCAGAAGAGACCCAGTACTTC.

The CDR3: CASSQGQNTGELFF. In DNA form, the CDR3 reads TGCGCCAGCAGCCAGGGACAGAACACCGGGGAGCTGTTTTTT. V gene TRBV5-1 combines with J gene TRBJ2-2; tentative D call: TRBD1 (6 bases). The CDR3 totals 14 residues. CDR1 is SGHRS, CDR2 YFSETQ, per germline. V was cut by 4 bases and J by 1 base, with 8 bases left in between.

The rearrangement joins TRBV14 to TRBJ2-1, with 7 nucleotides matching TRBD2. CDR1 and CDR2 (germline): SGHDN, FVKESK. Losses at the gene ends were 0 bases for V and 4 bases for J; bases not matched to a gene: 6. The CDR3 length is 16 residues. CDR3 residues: CASSQDSGSGYNEQFF. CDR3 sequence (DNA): TGTGCCAGCAGCCAAGATAGCGGGTCTGGGTACAATGAGCAGTTCTTC.

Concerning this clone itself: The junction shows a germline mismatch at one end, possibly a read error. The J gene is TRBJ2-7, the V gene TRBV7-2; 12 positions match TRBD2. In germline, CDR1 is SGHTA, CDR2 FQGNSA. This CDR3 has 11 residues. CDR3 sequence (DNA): TGTGCCAGCAGCTCTAGCGGGAGGGCCTTCTTC. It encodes CASSSSGRAFF.

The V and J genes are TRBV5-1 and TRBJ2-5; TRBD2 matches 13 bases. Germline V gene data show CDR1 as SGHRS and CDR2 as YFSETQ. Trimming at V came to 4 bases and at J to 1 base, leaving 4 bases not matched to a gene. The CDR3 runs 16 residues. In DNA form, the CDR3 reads TGCGCCAGCAGCCCGGGACTAGCGGGAACCCAAGAGACCCAGTACTTC. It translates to CASSPGLAGTQETQYF.

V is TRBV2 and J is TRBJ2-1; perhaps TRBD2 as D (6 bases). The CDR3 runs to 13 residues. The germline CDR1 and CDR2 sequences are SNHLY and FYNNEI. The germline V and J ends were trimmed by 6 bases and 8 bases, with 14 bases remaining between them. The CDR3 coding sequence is TGTGCCAGCAGGGGGGACTCTAGCGATGAGCAGTTCTTC. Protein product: CASRGDSSDEQFF.

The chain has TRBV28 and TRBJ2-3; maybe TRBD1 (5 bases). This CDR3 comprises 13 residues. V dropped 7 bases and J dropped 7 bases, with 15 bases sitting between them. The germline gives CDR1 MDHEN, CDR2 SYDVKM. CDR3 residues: CASNPGWGYTQYF. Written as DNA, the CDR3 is TGTGCCAGCAACCCCGGGTGGGGCTATACGCAGTATTTT. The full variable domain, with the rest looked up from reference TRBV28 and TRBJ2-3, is DVKVTQSSRYLVKRTGEKVFLECVQDMDHENMFWYRQDPGLGLRLIYFSYDVKMKEKGDIPEGYSVSREKKERFSLILESASTNQTSMYLCASNPGWGYTQYFGPGTRLTVL.

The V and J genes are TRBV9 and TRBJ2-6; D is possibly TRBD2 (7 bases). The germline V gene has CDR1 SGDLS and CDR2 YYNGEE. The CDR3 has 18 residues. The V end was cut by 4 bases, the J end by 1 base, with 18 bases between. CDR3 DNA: TGTGCCAGCAGCCCTACTCTGGGGGGGCTATCTGGGGCCAACGTCCTGACTTTC. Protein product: CASSPTLGGLSGANVLTF.

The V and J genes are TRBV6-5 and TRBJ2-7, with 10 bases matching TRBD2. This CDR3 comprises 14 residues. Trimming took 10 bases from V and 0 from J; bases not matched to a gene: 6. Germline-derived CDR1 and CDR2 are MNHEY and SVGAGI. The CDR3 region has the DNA TGTGCCACAGTATGGACTAGCGGCTCCTACGAGCAGTACTTC. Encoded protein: CATVWTSGSYEQYF.

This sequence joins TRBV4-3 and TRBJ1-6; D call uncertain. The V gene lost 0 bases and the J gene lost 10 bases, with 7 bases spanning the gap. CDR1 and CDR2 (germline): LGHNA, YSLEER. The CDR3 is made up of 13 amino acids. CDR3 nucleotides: TGCGCCAGCAGCCAAGACTCAGGATCACCCCTCCACTTT. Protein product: CASSQDSGSPLHF.

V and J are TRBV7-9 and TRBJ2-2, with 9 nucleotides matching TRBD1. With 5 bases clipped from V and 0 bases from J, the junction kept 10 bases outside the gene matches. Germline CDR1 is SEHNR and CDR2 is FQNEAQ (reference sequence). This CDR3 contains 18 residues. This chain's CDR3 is CASSPIPGQGSNTGELFF. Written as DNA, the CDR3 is TGTGCCAGCAGCCCTATCCCGGGACAGGGCTCGAACACCGGGGAGCTGTTTTTT.

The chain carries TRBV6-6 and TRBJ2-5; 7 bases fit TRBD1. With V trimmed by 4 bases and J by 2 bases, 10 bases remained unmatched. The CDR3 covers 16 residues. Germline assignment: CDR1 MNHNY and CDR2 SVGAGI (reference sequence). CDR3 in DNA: TGTGCCAGCAGTTCCGTCCGGGACAGAAATCAAGAGACCCAGTACTTC. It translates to CASSSVRDRNQETQYF.

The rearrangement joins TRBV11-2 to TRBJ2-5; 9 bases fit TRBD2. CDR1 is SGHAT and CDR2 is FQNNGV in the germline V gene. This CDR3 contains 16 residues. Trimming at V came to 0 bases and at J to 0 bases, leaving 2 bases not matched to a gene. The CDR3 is CASSLDPSGDQETQYF. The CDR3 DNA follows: TGTGCCAGCAGCTTAGATCCTAGCGGGGACCAAGAGACCCAGTACTTC.

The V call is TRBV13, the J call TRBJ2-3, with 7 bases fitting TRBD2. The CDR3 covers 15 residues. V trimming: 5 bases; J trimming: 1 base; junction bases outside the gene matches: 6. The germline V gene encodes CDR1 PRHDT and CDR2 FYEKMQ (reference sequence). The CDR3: CASSPRGRGTDTQYF. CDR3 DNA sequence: TGTGCCAGCAGCCCTCGGGGGAGGGGCACAGATACGCAGTATTTT.

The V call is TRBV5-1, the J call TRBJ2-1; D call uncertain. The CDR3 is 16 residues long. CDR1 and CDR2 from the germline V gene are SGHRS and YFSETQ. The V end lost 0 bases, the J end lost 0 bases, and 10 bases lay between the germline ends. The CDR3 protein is CASSLAGGSSYNEQFF. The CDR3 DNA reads TGCGCCAGCAGCTTGGCCGGCGGTAGCTCCTACAATGAGCAGTTCTTC. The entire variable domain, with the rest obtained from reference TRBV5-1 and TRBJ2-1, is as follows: KAGVTQTPRYLIKTRGQQVTLSCSPISGHRSVSWYQQTPGQGLQFLFEYFSETQRNKGNFPGRFSGRQFSNSRSEMNVSTLELGDSALYLCASSLAGGSSYNEQFFGPGTRLTVL.

The CDR3 is CASSLAGSEQETQYF. CDR3 coding DNA: TGTGCCAGCAGCTTAGCGGGTAGCGAGCAAGAGACCCAGTACTTC. The chain carries TRBV7-6 and TRBJ2-5; D perhaps matches TRBD2 (5 bases). This CDR3 is 15 amino acids long. CDR1 and CDR2 (germline): SGHVS, FNYEAQ. Trimming stripped 0 bases from V and 2 bases from J, with 10 bases between.

CDR3 DNA: TGTGCCAGCCGCAGCCTCGACAGCGCGAACACCGGGGAGCTGTTTTTT. It translates to CASRSLDSANTGELFF. The gene calls are TRBV28 and TRBJ2-2; D may be TRBD1 (5 bases). Deletions cut 8 bases from V and 0 bases from J, with 16 bases between. The germline V gene encodes CDR1 MDHEN and CDR2 SYDVKM. This CDR3 is 16 amino acids long. The complete variable domain, with remaining parts taken from reference TRBV28 and TRBJ2-2, reads DVKVTQSSRYLVKRTGEKVFLECVQDMDHENMFWYRQDPGLGLRLIYFSYDVKMKEKGDIPEGYSVSREKKERFSLILESASTNQTSMYLCASRSLDSANTGELFFGEGSRLTVL.